This T cell receptor (beta chain) was observed in a study of T cell repertoires in cytomegalovirus infection. Notes on this clonotype: Its antigen remains unknown.

Each CDR3 protein gets one entry after TCRdb re-called the reads with MiXCR. The repertoire holds 550,000 to 850,000 distinct CDR3 sequences, with about 33% as singletons. Study conclusions and caveats: The response measured ex vivo was dominated by TCR beta clonotypes (HLA-C-restricted and CMV-specific).

Sequences were derived from cultured PBMCs, sampled from culture after CMV antigen stimulation. The source is a human donor in good health (CMV status not recorded). Some clones in this sample may be carry-over from other donors' samples.

The CDR3 sequence: CASSVHGGGAFNEQFF. In nucleotides, the CDR3 is TGTGCCAGCAGCGTCCATGGGGGGGGGGCCTTCAATGAGCAGTTCTTC. The chain uses TRBV7-2 and TRBJ2-1, with a tentative D call TRBD2 (7 bases). CDR3 length: 16 residues. Trimming took off 5 bases at V and 6 bases at J, with 20 bases between the two ends. Germline CDR1 and CDR2: SGHTA and FQGNSA. Full variable domain (outside the CDR3, taken from reference TRBV7-2 and TRBJ2-1): GAGVSQSPSNKVTEKGKDVELRCDPISGHTALYWYRQSLGQGLEFLIYFQGNSAPDKSGLPSDRFSAERTGGSVSTLTIQRTQQEDSAVYLCASSVHGGGAFNEQFFGPGTRLTVL.